This record covers a single T cell receptor (beta chain). This clone is classified as medium-sized (0.01 to 0.1%). Its antigen target is currently unknown. There are no base qualities to consult, and no much larger clone falls within one base. Library preparation used PCR. The data were produced on an Illumina HiSeq 4000. High-throughput sequencing was used to profile the TCR beta-chain CDR3 region of every patient. In the source study's methods: A classifier to discriminate distant-metastatic papillary thyroid cancer patients was built from CDR3 differences across clinicopathological groups. The Shannon index was used to measure repertoire diversity, and the Morisita-Horn index was used to measure how similar tumor and blood repertoires were. TCRdb redid the processing of the public reads, applying fastp at Q25 and MiXCR, and retained in-frame beta chains. TCRdb's processing, not the authors' own work, is the source of the V and J calls. This sample is represented by approximately 15,000 clones; over 25% of them were singletons. The top ten clones comprise 20% to 30% of the sample.

The record originates from a study of metastatic and nonmetastatic thyroid tumors (dated by TCRdb to the early 2020s). General notes on the study: Repertoires from peripheral blood and from tumor or nodule tissue samples of malignant and benign thyroid patients were compared.

CDR1 GTSNPN and CDR2 SVGIG were looked up in the germline V gene (reference sequence). Germline trimming: 1 base from V, 3 bases from J; junction bases outside gene matches: 5. Including cysteine and phenylalanine, the CDR3 has 14 amino acids. Of the read, only the CDR3 DNA is kept; its 42 bases are in frame from base 1. What the study reported, not specific to this receptor: TCR beta diversity was reported as significantly higher in malignant tumors than in benign nodules, in both blood and tumor samples.

No treatment had been received by any patient before thyroid surgery. The study retrospectively analysed patient clinical samples collected from about 2012 to 2019 using T-cell receptor beta sequencing. This TCR came from a female donor with papillary thyroid cancer or a benign thyroid nodule (not recorded which). Some clones in this sample may be carry-over from other donors' samples. Sequencing used tumor tissue. The chain couples TRBV30 to TRBJ2-7; 8 bases in between match TRBD2. The encoded CDR3 is CAWSAPAGDYEQYF. The DNA sequence is given as TGTGCCTGGAGTGCCCCAGCGGGAGACTACGAGCAGTACTTC.